A single sample is the source of the 30 T cell receptor beta chains below, sequenced in a study of CD8 T cells in ankylosing spondylitis. Broader study findings: Characteristic of ankylosing spondylitis blood, it appeared, was a TCR beta motif comprising roughly 8 highly homologous variants.

The antigens for these receptors are not known. TCRdb re-called the 5' RACE reads with MiXCR, one entry per CDR3 protein. Counted here are over 700,000 distinct CDR3 sequences, roughly 19% occurring once; the ten biggest clones make up roughly a fifth. Source material: blood, either unsorted or a sorted T cell fraction (not recorded which). These receptors came from a male donor with ankylosing spondylitis.

V gene TRBV5-1 combines with J gene TRBJ1-5; 7 positions match TRBD1. Germline lookup yields CDR1 SGHRS and CDR2 YFSETQ. Trimming removed 2 bases from V and 2 bases from J; junction bases left unmatched: 4. The CDR3 is made up of 15 amino acids. Written as DNA, the CDR3 is TGCGCCAGCAGCTTTGATGGGACAGGCAATCAGCCCCAGCATTTT. Protein sequence: CASSFDGTGNQPQHF.

This clonotype occurred a few times. This chain connects TRBV24-1 to TRBJ2-5; the match to TRBD2 covers 12 bases. The ends lost 1 base at V and 4 bases at J; junction bases unmatched: 3. This CDR3 has 16 residues. Germline loops: CDR1 KGHDR, CDR2 SFDVKD. CDR3 nucleotide sequence: TGTGCCACCAGTGATTTTCCTAGCGGGAGGGGAGAGACCCAGTACTTC. It encodes CATSDFPSGRGETQYF.

The chain employs TRBV29-1 and TRBJ2-1; D possibly corresponds to TRBD2 (6 bases). There are 13 residues in the CDR3. Per the germline V gene, CDR1 is SQVTM and CDR2 is ANQGSEA. V dropped 4 bases and J dropped 7 bases, with 14 bases sitting between them. The CDR3 protein is CSVVFWGENEQFF. In DNA, the CDR3 is TGCAGCGTTGTTTTTTGGGGGGAAAATGAGCAGTTCTTC.

This chain joins TRBV20-1 and TRBJ1-5; D is unresolved. Trimming shortened V by 0 bases and J by 7 bases, and 7 bases separated the two germline ends. This CDR3 region has 12 residues. CDR1 and CDR2 from the germline V gene are DFQATT and SNEGSKA (reference sequence). CDR3 DNA sequence: TGCAGTGCTAGAGATCATTTGCAGCCCCAGCATTTT. This encodes CSARDHLQPQHF.

In this sample, this clonotype turned up a few times. V is TRBV4-3 and J is TRBJ2-4; 7 positions match TRBD1. Germline V gives CDR1 LGHNA, CDR2 YSLEER. Trimming cost V 0 bases and J 3 bases; bases outside gene matches: 8. CDR3 length: 17 amino acids. In DNA form, the CDR3 reads TGCGCCAGCAGCCAAGACCTTATGACAGGGAGCAAAAACATTCAGTACTTC. It codes for CASSQDLMTGSKNIQYF.

The CDR3 sequence: CATSSLSGRSSGANVLTF. In DNA, the CDR3 is TGTGCCACCAGCAGTTTAAGTGGCAGGAGCTCTGGGGCCAACGTCCTGACTTTC. The rearrangement uses TRBV15 and TRBJ2-6; D gene unclear. V was shortened by 3 bases and J by 0 bases, with 15 bases between the two germline ends. Per germline, CDR1 LNHNV and CDR2 YYDKDF (reference sequence). The CDR3 spans 18 residues.

This clonotype was seen only a few times. V gene TRBV6-2 or TRBV6-3 combines with J gene TRBJ1-5; D remains unclear. This CDR3 comprises 13 residues. Germline V gene data show CDR1 as MNHEY and CDR2 as SVGEGT. V dropped 0 bases and J dropped 8 bases, with 8 bases sitting between them. This chain's CDR3 is CASSYSGEEPQHF. CDR3 nucleotide sequence: TGTGCCAGCAGTTACTCAGGTGAAGAGCCCCAGCATTTT.

The chain has TRBV20-1 and TRBJ1-1; 7 bases are a match to TRBD1. The CDR3 contains 14 residues. Unmatched junction bases numbered 10, after V lost 4 bases and J lost 5 bases. Germline lookup yields CDR1 DFQATT and CDR2 SNEGSKA (reference sequence). CDR3 sequence (DNA): TGCAGTGCTACCCAGGGGGGGGTATTTACTGAAGCTTTCTTT. It specifies CSATQGGVFTEAFF.

This clonotype was observed a handful of times. The V and J genes are TRBV29-1 and TRBJ1-2, with unresolved D. CDR1 and CDR2 (germline): SQVTM, ANQGSEA. V was trimmed by 0 bases and J by 10 bases, leaving 12 bases between them. This CDR3 has 12 amino acids. The DNA for the CDR3 is TGCAGCGTTGAAGATCGAAACAAGTTCTACACCTTC. Protein product: CSVEDRNKFYTF.

The chain combines TRBV20-1 with TRBJ2-3; TRBD2 matches at 9 bases. This CDR3 is built from 16 residues. V trimming: 5 bases; J trimming: 2 bases; junction bases outside the gene matches: 11. Germline-derived CDR1 and CDR2 are DFQATT and SNEGSKA (reference sequence). The CDR3 nucleotides are TGCAGTGCTGGGAGACCGACTAGCGGATCCACAGATACGCAGTATTTT. Its protein is CSAGRPTSGSTDTQYF.

This clonotype appeared a few times. The rearrangement links TRBV19 to TRBJ1-1; D not certain. The V end was cut by 6 bases, the J end by 6 bases, with 14 bases between. The CDR3 runs 13 residues. Germline values: CDR1 LNHDA, CDR2 SQIVND (reference sequence). The CDR3 DNA sequence: TGTGCCAGTAGCCCCCGGGGAAGGGCTGAAGCTTTCTTT. Its protein product is CASSPRGRAEAFF. Full variable domain (outside the CDR3, taken from reference TRBV19 and TRBJ1-1): DGGITQSPKYLFRKEGQNVTLSCEQNLNHDAMYWYRQDPGQGLRLIYYSQIVNDFQKGDIAEGYSVSREKKESFPLTVTSAQKNPTAFYLCASSPRGRAEAFFGQGTRLTVV.

This sequence joins TRBV5-1 and TRBJ2-1, with 10 bases aligning to TRBD2. V was pared by 5 bases and J by 8 bases, with 10 bases of the junction left unmatched. Germline V gene sequence: CDR1 SGHRS, CDR2 YFSETQ. The CDR3 runs to 15 residues. The CDR3: CASRPAGGLFDEQFF. The DNA for the CDR3 is TGCGCCAGCAGACCAGCGGGGGGGCTATTTGATGAGCAGTTCTTC.

This chain joins TRBV10-3 and TRBJ1-2; perhaps TRBD1 as D (6 bases). Per germline, CDR1 ENHRY and CDR2 SYGVKD. This CDR3 spans 17 amino acids. Trimming removed 6 bases at V and 4 bases at J, with 24 bases between. CDR3 DNA sequence: TGTGCCATCAGCAGCCTTGCGGACAGCCCACAGACCTATGGCTACACCTTC. Its translation: CAISSLADSPQTYGYTF.

The genes are TRBV6-1 and TRBJ2-1, with D hard to call. The CDR3 is 12 residues long. V lost 7 bases to trimming and J lost 6 bases, with 10 bases between them. Looked up from germline, CDR1 is MNHNS and CDR2 is SASEGT. This chain's CDR3 is CASKASGNEQFF. CDR3 sequence (DNA): TGTGCCAGCAAGGCTAGTGGCAATGAGCAGTTCTTC.

This clonotype was picked up many times. This chain uses TRBV7-3 with TRBJ2-2; D unresolved. The CDR3 totals 13 residues. In germline, CDR1 is SGHTA, CDR2 FQGTGA. V was shortened by 5 bases and J by 1 base, with 5 bases between the two germline ends. The CDR3 region is CASSRKNTGELFF. The CDR3 nucleotides are TGTGCCAGCAGCCGGAAGAACACCGGGGAGCTGTTTTTT.

The chain joins TRBV5-1 to TRBJ2-5, with 11 bases aligning to TRBD1. The CDR3 covers 14 residues. The V gene end was trimmed by 3 bases and the J gene end by 7 bases; junction bases not matched to a gene: 5. Germline-derived CDR1 and CDR2 are SGHRS and YFSETQ. The chain's CDR3 is CASSSGTGGTTQYF. The CDR3 DNA is TGCGCCAGCAGCTCCGGGACAGGGGGTACGACCCAGTACTTC.

The rearrangement links TRBV28 to TRBJ1-4; no clear D gene. The CDR3 length is 15 residues. CDR1 and CDR2 from the germline V gene are MDHEN and SYDVKM. Trimming shortened V by 5 bases and J by 4 bases, and 14 bases separated the two germline ends. Here the CDR3 DNA reads TGTGCCAGCAGTGCATACGGGTCCATTAATGAAAAACTGTTTTTT. Amino acid sequence: CASSAYGSINEKLFF. Variable domain in full (rest from reference TRBV28 and TRBJ1-4): DVKVTQSSRYLVKRTGEKVFLECVQDMDHENMFWYRQDPGLGLRLIYFSYDVKMKEKGDIPEGYSVSREKKERFSLILESASTNQTSMYLCASSAYGSINEKLFFGSGTQLSVL.

This clonotype has only a few counts. The chain recombines TRBV4-1 with TRBJ2-1; D is unresolved. Germline values: CDR1 MGHRA, CDR2 YSYEKL. CDR3 length: 14 amino acids. V was cut by 2 bases and J by 6 bases, with 11 bases left in between. The CDR3 DNA follows: TGCGCCAGCAGCCAAATACTCCTGGGCAATGAGCAGTTCTTC. Its protein product is CASSQILLGNEQFF.

This clonotype was counted between two and nine times. The DNA for the CDR3 is TGCGCCAGCAGCCGGGGACAGGGCGGGGGGAACACTGAAGCTTTCTTT. It encodes CASSRGQGGGNTEAFF. The J gene is TRBJ1-1, the V gene TRBV5-1, with 9 positions matching TRBD1. The CDR3 loop spans 16 amino acids. After removal of 4 bases from V and 1 base from J, the junction contained 8 bases not matched to a gene. Germline values: CDR1 SGHRS, CDR2 YFSETQ.

The chain joins TRBV19 to TRBJ2-7; 8 bases are a match to TRBD2. The CDR3 consists of 14 residues. Germline loops: CDR1 LNHDA, CDR2 SQIVND (reference sequence). V lost 4 bases, J lost 2 bases, and 4 bases stayed unmatched. CDR3 DNA: TGTGCCAGTAGTACTAAGCGGGGGCCCTACGAGCAGTACTTC. Amino acids: CASSTKRGPYEQYF.

This sequence joins TRBV12-3 or TRBV12-4 and TRBJ2-7; 7 bases are shared with TRBD2. V dropped 2 bases and J dropped 4; count of bases not matched to a gene: 20. The CDR3 has 19 amino acids. This chain's CDR3 is CASSLNIGDGAGVLYEQYF. CDR3 bases: TGTGCCAGCAGTTTAAATATAGGGGATGGGGCGGGAGTTTTGTACGAGCAGTACTTC.

The table lists this clonotype with a few counts. The V gene is TRBV29-1, the J gene TRBJ2-3; D remains unclear. V dropped 4 bases and J dropped 4 bases, with 12 bases sitting between them. CDR1 is SQVTM and CDR2 is ANQGSEA in the germline V gene. The CDR3 runs to 13 residues. CDR3 in amino acids: CSVVGPAADTQYF. The CDR3 DNA sequence: TGCAGCGTTGTTGGTCCCGCGGCAGATACGCAGTATTTT.

This clonotype was observed a handful of times. The CDR3 protein is CSVGGDRVIDGYTF. CDR3 bases: TGCAGCGTTGGGGGGGACAGGGTAATCGATGGCTACACCTTC. This chain links TRBV29-1 with TRBJ1-2, with TRBD1 identical over 9 bases. From germline, CDR1 is SQVTM and CDR2 ANQGSEA. V lost 4 bases and J lost 6; bases outside the gene matches: 9. CDR3 size: 14 residues.

This chain uses TRBV7-2 with TRBJ1-1; D call uncertain. Looked up from germline, CDR1 is SGHTA and CDR2 is FQGNSA. V lost 1 base, J lost 8 bases, and 14 bases lay in between. The CDR3 covers 14 residues. CDR3 protein: CASSLVAGSTEAFF. CDR3 nucleotides: TGTGCCAGCAGCTTAGTGGCGGGGTCTACCGAAGCTTTCTTT. Full variable domain (remainder filled in from reference TRBV7-2 and TRBJ1-1): GAGVSQSPSNKVTEKGKDVELRCDPISGHTALYWYRQSLGQGLEFLIYFQGNSAPDKSGLPSDRFSAERTGGSVSTLTIQRTQQEDSAVYLCASSLVAGSTEAFFGQGTRLTVV.

V gene TRBV3-1 combines with J gene TRBJ1-1; perhaps TRBD1 as D (5 bases). The germline gives CDR1 LGHDT, CDR2 YNNKEL (reference sequence). The CDR3 extends over 13 amino acids. V shed 6 bases and J shed 5 bases, with 13 bases lying between them. The DNA for the CDR3 is TGTGCCAGCAGTAATCAGGGCGAGACTGAAGCTTTCTTT. Translating it yields CASSNQGETEAFF.

The V and J genes are TRBV27 and TRBJ2-5, with a possible D match to TRBD2 (6 bases). From germline, CDR1 is MNHEY and CDR2 SMNVEV (reference sequence). V gave up 6 bases and J gave up 5 bases, with 19 bases separating them. This CDR3 is built from 15 residues. CDR3 sequence reads: CASSPRLVPQETQYF. The CDR3 nucleotides read TGTGCCAGCAGCCCACGACTAGTACCTCAGGAGACCCAGTACTTC.

This clonotype was counted between two and nine times. The chain has TRBV5-1 and TRBJ2-5, with 9 bases lining up with TRBD1. The V and J ends lost 3 bases and 5 bases, in that order; junction bases with no gene match: 14. This CDR3 is 17 amino acids long. Per the germline V gene, CDR1 is SGHRS and CDR2 is YFSETQ. CDR3 protein: CASSSDTSTGGAETQYF. CDR3 sequence (DNA): TGCGCCAGCAGCTCTGATACCAGTACAGGGGGCGCCGAGACCCAGTACTTC.

A few counts support this clonotype. The chain joins TRBV9 to TRBJ2-5; TRBD1 agrees at 8 bases. The V segment lost 1 base and the J segment 2 bases; nucleotides outside the gene matches: 7. Germline V lookup: CDR1 SGDLS, CDR2 YYNGEE. CDR3 length equals 16 residues. In DNA, the CDR3 is TGTGCCAGCAGCGTATCCGACAGGGGCGGACAAGAGACCCAGTACTTC. Encoded protein: CASSVSDRGGQETQYF. The entire variable domain, with the rest obtained from reference TRBV9 and TRBJ2-5, is as follows: DSGVTQTPKHLITATGQRVTLRCSPRSGDLSVYWYQQSLDQGLQFLIQYYNGEERAKGNILERFSAQQFPDLHSELNLSSLELGDSALYFCASSVSDRGGQETQYFGPGTRLLVL.

This clonotype was counted many times. This chain joins TRBV5-4 and TRBJ1-6; TRBD1 aligns across 7 bases. CDR1 is SGHNT, CDR2 YYREEE, per germline (reference sequence). The CDR3 is 15 residues long. The V and J ends lost 0 bases and 7 bases, in that order; junction bases with no gene match: 4. CDR3: CASSLAGTENSPLHF. CDR3 sequence (DNA): TGTGCCAGCAGCTTGGCCGGGACAGAAAATTCACCCCTCCACTTT.

The rearrangement links TRBV18 to TRBJ1-1; D gene ambiguous. There are 12 residues in the CDR3. V was shortened by 6 bases and J by 10 bases, with 15 bases between the two germline ends. Germline CDR1 and CDR2: KGHSH and LQKENI. The CDR3 region is CASSPLGSGAFF. CDR3 in DNA: TGTGCCAGCTCTCCCTTGGGGTCGGGAGCTTTCTTT.